This TCR beta chain comes out of a study of cytomegalovirus exposure and HLA in healthy donors. General study points: The classifier was said to identify cytomegalovirus status with high specificity and sensitivity. In a later analysis, TCR beta V- and J-gene trimming was associated with a missense DCLRE1C variant. It was shown in a later analysis that HLA-associated TCR beta chains were more clonally expanded than other, equally common chains.

Between the trimmed V and J ends, which lost 2 bases and 3 bases, there was a span of 7 bases. This CDR3 region has 13 residues. Germline V gene lookup returns CDR1 SGHTA and CDR2 FQGTGA. A note on this clone: The antigen is unknown.

A multiplex PCR was run with 60 Vbeta primers and 13 Jbeta primers. Authors' analysis steps: A later analysis tallied approximately 78 million unique TCR beta chains, 8.5 million to 11 million of them shared. Here immunoSEQ multiplex PCR was the method, and the copy in TCRdb shows in-frame clones only, minus some. V and J calls and clone size are those listed in that table; D and trimming were worked out from the DNA. The table includes 150,000 to 200,000 clones, roughly 80% detected once. The clonotype was recovered from a woman aged 25 to 39 in good health and CMV-seropositive. The chain couples TRBV7-3 to TRBJ1-1; no clear D gene. Sequenced input: PBMCs. The chain's CDR3 is CASSLSGDTEAFF. The DNA of the CDR3 is TGTGCCAGCAGCTTATCCGGGGACACTGAAGCTTTCTTT.